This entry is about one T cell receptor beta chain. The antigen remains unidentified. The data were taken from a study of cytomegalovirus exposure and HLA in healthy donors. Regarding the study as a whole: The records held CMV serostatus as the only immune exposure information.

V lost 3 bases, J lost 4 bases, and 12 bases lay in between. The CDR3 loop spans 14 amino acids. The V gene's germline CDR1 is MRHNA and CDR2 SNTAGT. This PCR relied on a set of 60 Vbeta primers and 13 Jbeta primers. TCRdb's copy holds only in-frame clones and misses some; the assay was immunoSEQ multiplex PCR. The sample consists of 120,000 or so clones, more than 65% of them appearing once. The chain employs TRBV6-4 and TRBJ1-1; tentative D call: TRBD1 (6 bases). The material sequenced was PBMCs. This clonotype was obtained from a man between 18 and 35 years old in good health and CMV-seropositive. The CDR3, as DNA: TGTGCCAGCAGTGAAACAGGGCGGGCCACTGAAGCTTTCTTT. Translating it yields CASSETGRATEAFF.